This T cell receptor (beta chain) originates from a study of tumor-infiltrating lymphocytes in localized non-small cell lung cancer. Germline CDR1 reads SQVTM; CDR2 reads ANQGSEA. The CDR3 has 16 residues. V shed 5 bases and J shed 2 bases, with 19 bases lying between them. This clone occurred a few times. The data were produced by immunoSEQ multiplex PCR, yet TCRdb's version contains in-frame clones alone and is incomplete. Of 9,300 or so clones in the sample, 60% to 80% are singletons; the top ten hold around 21%. The sequenced material came from lung tumor tissue. The sequence was collected from a human donor with non-small cell lung cancer. The chain links TRBV29-1 to TRBJ2-1; tentatively, D is TRBD2 (6 bases). The chain's CDR3 is CSVRQPQGLAYNEQFF. For the CDR3, the DNA is TGCAGCGTTCGCCAACCGCAGGGACTCGCCTACAATGAGCAGTTCTTC.